The entry that follows covers one T cell receptor (beta chain) sequence. This record belongs to a study of blood T cell repertoires in COVID-19. Turning to the study itself: Acute-phase and convalescent COVID-19 samples originated in the United States, Italy and Spain. Sample material is recorded as cDNA or gDNA derived from T cells, B-cell-depleted T cells, or PBMCs.

TCRdb keeps only in-frame clones here, not all; method: immunoSEQ multiplex PCR. The table records some 320,000 clones, more than 90% of them present only once. J was trimmed by 3 bases and V by 4 bases; bases with no gene match: 6. The CDR3 spans 16 residues. CDR1 is SNHLY, CDR2 FYNNEI, per germline. The sequenced sample consisted of PBMCs or T cells enriched from blood (not recorded which). The chain uses TRBV2 and TRBJ1-3, with 10 bases lining up with TRBD1. The sequence was collected from a woman aged 25 to 45 who had been exposed to COVID-19. CDR3 sequence reads: CASSAMTGGVGNTIYF. The CDR3 DNA reads TGTGCCAGCAGTGCCATGACAGGGGGCGTTGGAAACACCATATATTTT.